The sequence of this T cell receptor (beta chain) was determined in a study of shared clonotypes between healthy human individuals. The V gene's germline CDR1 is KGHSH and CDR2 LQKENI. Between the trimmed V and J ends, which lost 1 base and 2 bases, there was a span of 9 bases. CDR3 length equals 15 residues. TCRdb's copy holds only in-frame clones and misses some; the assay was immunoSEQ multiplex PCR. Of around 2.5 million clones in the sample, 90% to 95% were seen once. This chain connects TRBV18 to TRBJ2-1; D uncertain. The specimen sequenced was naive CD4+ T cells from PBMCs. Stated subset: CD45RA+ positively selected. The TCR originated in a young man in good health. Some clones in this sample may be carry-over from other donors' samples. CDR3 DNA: TGTGCCAGCTCACCACAGGCCTACACCTACAATGAGCAGTTCTTC. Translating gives CASSPQAYTYNEQFF.